This passage covers 20 T cell receptor beta chains from one sample sequenced in a study of blood T cell repertoires in COVID-19 (dated by TCRdb to between 2020 and 2021). Library creation used the immunoSEQ multiplex PCR assay. Held by TCRdb, this immuneACCESS table contains in-frame sequences only and omits some clones. Under half of the omission traces to an unresolved V gene where checked; the cause of the rest is unknown. The sample yields 200,000 to 300,000 clones; around 81% were counted once. The leading ten clones occupy roughly 8% of the sample. The specimen sequenced was peripheral blood. These receptors originate from a woman older than 75 with COVID-19, enrolled during active disease.

The V gene is TRBV28, the J gene TRBJ1-5; 7 bases align to TRBD1. Germline-derived CDR1 and CDR2 are MDHEN and SYDVKM. V lost 1 base, J lost 4 bases, and 4 bases stayed unmatched. The CDR3 length is 15 residues. The CDR3 here is CASSLLGQPNQPQHF. CDR3 in DNA: TGTGCCAGCAGTTTATTGGGACAGCCTAATCAGCCCCAGCATTTT.

Worth noting for this clone: One end of the junction fails to match germline, which may point to a read error. This chain joins TRBV7-7 and TRBJ2-5; the match to TRBD1 covers 7 bases. Germline V gene sequence: CDR1 SSHAT, CDR2 FNYEAQ (reference sequence). This CDR3 is built from 13 residues. CDR3 sequence: CASSPDRRETQYF. CDR3 nucleotides: TGTGCTAGCAGCCCGGACAGGAGGGAGACCCAGTACTTC.

About this clone itself: A junction end diverges from the germline sequence, so it may reflect a read error. The rearrangement links TRBV3-1 (or the pseudogene TRBV3-2) to TRBJ1-2, with D possibly matching TRBD1 (5 bases). CDR3 length: 14 residues. The germline V gene encodes CDR1 LGHDT and CDR2 YNNKEL (reference sequence). CDR3 nucleotides: TGTGCCAGCAGCCAAAATGTGGGGGAGGCAAAGACTGACTTC. Translation: CASSQNVGEAKTDF.

The chain links TRBV6-5 to TRBJ2-7, with TRBD1 matching over 8 bases. The V gene end was trimmed by 0 bases and the J gene end by 3 bases; junction bases not matched to a gene: 7. CDR1 and CDR2 (germline): MNHEY, SVGAGI. The CDR3 extends over 16 amino acids. DNA of the CDR3: TGTGCCAGCAGTTACTCTAGTTGGACAGGGAACTACGAGCAGTACTTC. It encodes CASSYSSWTGNYEQYF.

The rearrangement uses TRBV10-3 and TRBJ1-6; unclear D gene. The V and J ends lost 2 bases and 7 bases respectively, with 12 bases between them. The V gene's germline CDR1 is ENHRY and CDR2 SYGVKD. The CDR3 consists of 15 residues. CDR3: CAISEAGGGNSPLHF. CDR3 in DNA: TGTGCCATCAGTGAGGCGGGCGGAGGGAATTCACCCCTCCACTTT.

Turning to this clone: The same CDR3 also results from other DNA sequences found in this sample. J is TRBJ1-2 and V is TRBV5-1; 9 bases map to TRBD1. The junction had 4 bases not matched to a gene; V was cut back by 3 bases and J by 4 bases. The CDR3 is 14 residues long. Germline V gene sequence: CDR1 SGHRS, CDR2 YFSETQ. In DNA form, the CDR3 reads TGCGCCAGCAGCTCGGGACAGGGTAGCTATGGCTACACCTTC. Translated: CASSSGQGSYGYTF.

The chain carries TRBV7-2 and TRBJ2-7, with D maybe TRBD2 (6 bases). This CDR3 contains 15 residues. CDR1 SGHTA and CDR2 FQGNSA come from the germline V gene. Trimming shortened V by 5 bases and J by 2 bases, and 16 bases separated the two germline ends. The CDR3 region is CASSRSGTFAYEQYF. As DNA, the CDR3 is TGTGCCAGCAGCCGGTCCGGGACTTTCGCCTACGAGCAGTACTTC.

The rearrangement joins TRBV28 to TRBJ1-2; 8 positions agree with TRBD1. The CDR3 is made up of 14 amino acids. Germline-derived CDR1 and CDR2 are MDHEN and SYDVKM. After removal of 3 bases from V and 2 bases from J, the junction contained 2 bases not matched to a gene. The CDR3: CASSLGQDNYGYTF. CDR3 DNA: TGTGCCAGCAGTTTGGGACAGGACAACTATGGCTACACCTTC.

V usage is TRBV11-2 and J usage is TRBJ2-5, with D perhaps matching TRBD2 (6 bases). V shed 5 bases and J shed 1 base, with 11 bases lying between them. Germline V gene sequence: CDR1 SGHAT, CDR2 FQNNGV. This CDR3 contains 14 residues. CDR3 in amino acids: CASSRGTAQETQYF. The CDR3 nucleotides are TGTGCCAGCAGCCGGGGGACGGCCCAAGAGACCCAGTACTTC.

The gene calls are TRBV5-4 and TRBJ2-2, with TRBD2 matching 8 bases. Germline CDR1 and CDR2: SGHNT and YYREEE (reference sequence). With V trimmed by 4 bases and J by 4 bases, 15 bases remained unmatched. The CDR3 extends over 18 amino acids. CDR3 in DNA: TGTGCCAGCAGCCTCTCAGCGGGGGCCCTCGTTAGCACCGGGGAGCTGTTTTTT. It translates to CASSLSAGALVSTGELFF.

The chain recombines TRBV3-1 (or the pseudogene TRBV3-2) with TRBJ2-2; no definite D call. There are 15 residues in the CDR3. Looked up from germline, CDR1 is LGHDT and CDR2 is YNNKEL (reference sequence). V was clipped by 4 bases and J by 0 bases, with 9 bases between them. In nucleotides, the CDR3 is TGTGCCAGCAGCCCATACGACTCGAACACCGGGGAGCTGTTTTTT. Translated: CASSPYDSNTGELFF.

The chain links TRBV7-3 to TRBJ2-1; tentative D call: TRBD2 (6 bases). Germline CDR1 and CDR2: SGHTA and FQGTGA. The CDR3 has 15 amino acids. The V end lost 5 bases, the J end lost 6 bases, and 17 bases lay between the germline ends. This CDR3 reads CASSLDYREFNEQFF. CDR3 DNA sequence: TGTGCCAGCAGCCTTGACTACCGGGAGTTCAATGAGCAGTTCTTC. The full variable domain, completed using reference TRBV7-3 and TRBJ2-1, is GAGVSQTPSNKVTEKGKYVELRCDPISGHTALYWYRQSLGQGPEFLIYFQGTGAADDSGLPNDRFFAVRPEGSVSTLKIQRTERGDSAVYLCASSLDYREFNEQFFGPGTRLTVL.

The J gene is TRBJ2-7, the V gene TRBV28; D uncertain. This CDR3 has 10 amino acids. Germline CDR1 MDHEN, CDR2 SYDVKM. Trimming stripped 4 bases from V and 5 bases from J, with 3 bases between. The DNA for the CDR3 is TGTGCCAGCAGTTATAACGAGCAGTACTTC. Protein: CASSYNEQYF.

The chain links TRBV19 to TRBJ1-6; D not certain. Germline assignment: CDR1 LNHDA and CDR2 SQIVND (reference sequence). This CDR3 region has 14 residues. Trimming shortened V by 6 bases and J by 4 bases, and 10 bases separated the two germline ends. Written as DNA, the CDR3 is TGTGCCAGTAGGCCGGGAGGGTATAATTCACCCCTCCACTTT. Translating it yields CASRPGGYNSPLHF.

The chain uses TRBV2 and TRBJ2-1; 9 nucleotides line up with TRBD2. The CDR3 is made up of 15 amino acids. The germline CDR1 and CDR2 sequences are SNHLY and FYNNEI. The V segment lost 2 bases and the J segment 10 bases; nucleotides outside the gene matches: 9. The CDR3 DNA sequence: TGTGCCAGCAGTGAAACGGCTAGCGGGAATCGGGAGCAGTTCTTC. Translation gives CASSETASGNREQFF.

This chain connects TRBV7-9 to TRBJ2-3; a possible D gene is TRBD2 (7 bases). Germline V CDR1 and CDR2: SEHNR, FQNEAQ (reference sequence). CDR3 length: 13 residues. V was shortened by 5 bases and J by 8 bases, with 14 bases between the two germline ends. In DNA form, the CDR3 reads TGTGCCAGCAGCCTTGGGGGGGCCGGTACGCAGTATTTT. This translates into CASSLGGAGTQYF.

This sequence joins TRBV20-1 and TRBJ2-7, with D unclear. In germline, CDR1 is DFQATT, CDR2 SNEGSKA (reference sequence). Trimming cost V 7 bases and J 5 bases, with 12 bases left between them. The CDR3 consists of 11 residues. The CDR3 DNA is TGCAGTGACCGCCCGGTGAACGAGCAGTACTTC. Translation gives CSDRPVNEQYF.

This chain connects TRBV10-1 to TRBJ1-4; tentative D call: TRBD1 (5 bases). V gave up 5 bases and J gave up 4 bases, with 17 bases separating them. Germline-derived CDR1 and CDR2 are WNHNN and SYGVQD (reference sequence). The CDR3 is 16 residues long. CDR3 nucleotides: TGCGCCAGCAGTATCCCGGGGGGGAGGAGTAATGAAAAACTGTTTTTT. Translating it yields CASSIPGGRSNEKLFF.

This clone came up once. This chain uses TRBV3-1 (or the pseudogene TRBV3-2) with TRBJ1-1, with 7 bases that match TRBD1. Germline V gene sequence: CDR1 LGHDT, CDR2 YNNKEL (reference sequence). This CDR3 is built from 14 residues. The V gene end was trimmed by 3 bases and the J gene end by 2 bases; junction bases not matched to a gene: 3. The CDR3 DNA is TGTGCCAGCAGCCAGGACAGGAGAAACACTGAAGCTTTCTTT. This codes for CASSQDRRNTEAFF.

The chain has TRBV5-4 and TRBJ1-2, with 7 bases that match TRBD1. Germline V gene data show CDR1 as SGHNT and CDR2 as YYREEE (reference sequence). CDR3 length equals 16 residues. After removal of 4 bases from V and 3 bases from J, the junction contained 12 bases not matched to a gene. As DNA, the CDR3 is TGTGCCAGCAGCGCGACAGGGATGAGTCATTACTATGGCTACACCTTC. The encoded protein is CASSATGMSHYYGYTF.